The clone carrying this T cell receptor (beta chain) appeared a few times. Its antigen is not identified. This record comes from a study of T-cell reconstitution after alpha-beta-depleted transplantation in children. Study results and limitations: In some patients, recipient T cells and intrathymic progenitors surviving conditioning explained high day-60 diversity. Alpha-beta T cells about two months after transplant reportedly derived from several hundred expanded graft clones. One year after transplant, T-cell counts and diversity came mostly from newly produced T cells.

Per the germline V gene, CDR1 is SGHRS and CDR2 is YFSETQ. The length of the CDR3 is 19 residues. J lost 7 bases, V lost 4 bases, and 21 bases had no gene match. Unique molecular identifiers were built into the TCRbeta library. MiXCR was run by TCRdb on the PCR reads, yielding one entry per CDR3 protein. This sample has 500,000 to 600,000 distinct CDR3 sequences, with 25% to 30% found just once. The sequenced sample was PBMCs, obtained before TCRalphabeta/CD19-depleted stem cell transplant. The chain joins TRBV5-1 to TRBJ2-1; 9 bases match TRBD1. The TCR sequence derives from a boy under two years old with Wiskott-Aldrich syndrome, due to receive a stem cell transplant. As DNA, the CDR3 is TGCGCCAGCAGCGCCGGACAGGGGAAGGGGGTAGCACGCAAGAATGAGCAGTTCTTC. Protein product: CASSAGQGKGVARKNEQFF.